This paragraph reports one T cell receptor (beta chain). This CDR3 has 13 residues. Germline lookup yields CDR1 LNHDA and CDR2 SQIVND (reference sequence). Trimming stripped 3 bases from V and 4 bases from J, with 8 bases between. The sample belongs to a study of read filtering for tumor transcriptome and immune sequencing. From roughly 390 ng of RNA, a library with molecular barcoded alpha/delta and beta/gamma adaptors was made. Via MiXCR, TCRdb re-called the reads, giving one row per CDR3 protein. The sample lists 40,000 or so distinct CDR3 sequences, approximately 10% seen once, with more than 30% in the top ten. Every patient had bone marrow sampled while the disease was active.

Input material: a population of CD138-negative cells sorted from bone marrow. The chain links TRBV19 to TRBJ2-3; D is perhaps TRBD2 (7 bases). This receptor was obtained from a donor at least 40 years old with multiple myeloma. In nucleotides, the CDR3 is TGTGCCAGTAGTATCGGGGGGCCAGATACGCAGTATTTT. The encoded protein is CASSIGGPDTQYF.